These 4 T cell receptor beta chains were all obtained from the same sample, sequenced in a study of vaccination and CD4 T cells after COVID-19. TCRdb reprocessed the PCR reads via MiXCR and lists one record per CDR3 protein. This repertoire shows some 26,000 distinct CDR3 sequences, around 49% found once; its top ten account for over 4.5%. Indicated time point: late sampling 161 to 241 days after vaccination in three convalescent patients. Sequencing used CD4+ T cells from blood, obtained about 7 months after SARS-CoV-2 vaccination. The receptors were sampled from a human donor who had recovered from COVID-19.

The chain's CDR3 is CASSSSGMGPDTQYF. The CDR3 DNA reads as TGTGCCAGCAGCTCCAGCGGGATGGGGCCAGATACGCAGTATTTT. V is TRBV7-8 and J is TRBJ2-3, with TRBD2 matching over 7 bases. The CDR3 runs to 15 residues. The germline V gene has CDR1 SGHVS and CDR2 FQNEAQ. With 4 bases clipped from V and 4 bases from J, the junction kept 8 bases outside the gene matches. Full variable domain (rest looked up from reference TRBV7-8 and TRBJ2-3): GAGVSQSPRYKVAKRGQDVALRCDPISGHVSLFWYQQALGQGPEFLTYFQNEAQLDKSGLPSDRFFAERPEGSVSTLKIQRTQQEDSAVYLCASSSSGMGPDTQYFGPGTRLTVL.

This clonotype was observed a few times. The V call is TRBV6-5, the J call TRBJ2-1; 7 positions match TRBD2. In germline, CDR1 is MNHEY, CDR2 SVGAGI. The CDR3 length is 17 residues. Unmatched junction bases numbered 11, after V lost 0 bases and J lost 6 bases. The CDR3: CASSYSISSGILNEQFF. CDR3 nucleotide sequence: TGTGCCAGCAGTTACTCGATCTCCAGCGGGATACTCAATGAGCAGTTCTTC.

This clonotype was counted between two and nine times. The rearrangement joins TRBV4-1 to TRBJ2-3; no reliable D call. Per the germline V gene, CDR1 is MGHRA and CDR2 is YSYEKL. The CDR3 extends over 13 amino acids. V lost 3 bases, J lost 1 base, and 5 bases lay in between. The CDR3 bases are TGCGCCAGCAGCCATCCGGGCACAGATACGCAGTATTTT. Translated, it gives CASSHPGTDTQYF.

This clonotype appeared a few times. V and J are TRBV27 and TRBJ2-1; D not resolved. The CDR3 runs 15 residues. Germline assignment: CDR1 MNHEY and CDR2 SMNVEV (reference sequence). The germline V and J ends were trimmed by 0 bases and 2 bases, with 8 bases remaining between them. CDR3 nucleotide sequence: TGTGCCAGCAGTTTATCTCTAGACCCCTACAATGAGCAGTTCTTC. Its translation: CASSLSLDPYNEQFF.